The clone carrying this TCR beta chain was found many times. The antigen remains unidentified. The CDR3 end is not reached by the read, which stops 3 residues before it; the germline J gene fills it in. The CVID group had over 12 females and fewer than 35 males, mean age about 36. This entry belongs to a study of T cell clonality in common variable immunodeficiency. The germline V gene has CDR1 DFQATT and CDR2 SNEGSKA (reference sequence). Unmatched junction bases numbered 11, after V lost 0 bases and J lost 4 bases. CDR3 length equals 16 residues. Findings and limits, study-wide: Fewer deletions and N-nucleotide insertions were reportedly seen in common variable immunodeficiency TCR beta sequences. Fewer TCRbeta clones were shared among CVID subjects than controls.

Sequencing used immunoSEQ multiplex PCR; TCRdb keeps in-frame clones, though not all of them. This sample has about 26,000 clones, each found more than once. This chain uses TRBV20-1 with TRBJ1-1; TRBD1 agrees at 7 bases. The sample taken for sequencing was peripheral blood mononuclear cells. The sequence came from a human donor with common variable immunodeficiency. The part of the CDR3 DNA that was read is TGCAGTGCTAGAGATCATGGCCAGGGGGTGGTCACTGAA. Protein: CSARDHGQGVVTE. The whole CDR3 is CSARDHGQGVVTEAFF.